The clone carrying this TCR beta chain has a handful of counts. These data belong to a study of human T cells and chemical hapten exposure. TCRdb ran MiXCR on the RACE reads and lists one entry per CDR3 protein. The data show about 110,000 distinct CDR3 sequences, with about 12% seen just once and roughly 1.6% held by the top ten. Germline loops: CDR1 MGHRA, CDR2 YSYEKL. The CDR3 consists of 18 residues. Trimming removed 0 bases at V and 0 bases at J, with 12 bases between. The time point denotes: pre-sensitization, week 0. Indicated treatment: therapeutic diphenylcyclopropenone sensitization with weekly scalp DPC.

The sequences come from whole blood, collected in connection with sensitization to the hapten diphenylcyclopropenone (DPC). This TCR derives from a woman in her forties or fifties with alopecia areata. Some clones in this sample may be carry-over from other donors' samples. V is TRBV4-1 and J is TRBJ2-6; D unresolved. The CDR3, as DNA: TGCGCCAGCAGCCAAGAGCCGCGAGTGGACTCTGGGGCCAACGTCCTGACTTTC. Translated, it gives CASSQEPRVDSGANVLTF.